This T cell receptor beta chain emerged from a study of TIL therapy for anti-PD-1-resistant metastatic lung cancer. For the study at large: Median tumor PD-L1 proportion score was approximately 5.7%. Overall study results and limits: Patients were highly selected, enriched for treatment-naive, never-smoker and oncogene-addicted cases.

Time point noted: pre-treatment sample, taken before nivolumab and TIL therapy. The germline V gene encodes CDR1 SEHNR and CDR2 FQNEAQ (reference sequence). This CDR3 is 11 amino acids long. Trimming took off 3 bases at V and 3 bases at J, with 2 bases between the two ends. The immunoSEQ assay was v3. The table came from immunoSEQ multiplex PCR; TCRdb's copy has only in-frame clones and leaves some out. The sample lists roughly 54,000 clones; roughly 87% were seen once. Remarks on this clone: Its cognate antigen is unknown.

The starting material was blood, obtained at baseline. The receptor was derived from a person aged 25 to 80 with non-small cell lung cancer. This chain links TRBV7-9 with TRBJ2-5, with D uncertain. In nucleotides, the CDR3 is TGTGCCAGCAGCTTGAAAGAGACCCAGTACTTC. As protein: CASSLKETQYF.